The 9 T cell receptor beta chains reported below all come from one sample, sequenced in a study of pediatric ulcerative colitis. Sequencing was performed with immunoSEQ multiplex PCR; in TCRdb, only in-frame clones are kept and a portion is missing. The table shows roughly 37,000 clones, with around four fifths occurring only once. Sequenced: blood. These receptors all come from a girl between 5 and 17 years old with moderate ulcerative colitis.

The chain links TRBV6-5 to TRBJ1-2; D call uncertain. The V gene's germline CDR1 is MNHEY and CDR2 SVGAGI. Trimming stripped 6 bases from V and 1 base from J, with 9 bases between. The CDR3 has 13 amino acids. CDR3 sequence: CASRPTNNYGYTF. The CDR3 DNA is TGTGCCAGCAGACCCACAAATAACTATGGCTACACCTTC.

The CDR3 bases are TGTGCCAGCAGCCGCGGGATTCACACAGATACGCAGTATTTT. Translating it yields CASSRGIHTDTQYF. The rearrangement uses TRBV5-6 and TRBJ2-3; TRBD2 is a possible D gene (6 bases). Trimming took 4 bases from V and 2 from J, leaving 11 bases between them. The CDR3 runs to 14 residues. The germline gives CDR1 SGHDT, CDR2 YYEEEE.

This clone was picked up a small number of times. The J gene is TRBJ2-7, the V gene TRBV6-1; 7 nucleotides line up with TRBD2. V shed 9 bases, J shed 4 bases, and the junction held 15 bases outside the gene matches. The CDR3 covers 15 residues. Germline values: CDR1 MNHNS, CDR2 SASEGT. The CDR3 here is CARRPAGALRYEQYF. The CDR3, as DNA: TGTGCCAGAAGGCCGGCGGGAGCCTTAAGGTACGAGCAGTACTTC.

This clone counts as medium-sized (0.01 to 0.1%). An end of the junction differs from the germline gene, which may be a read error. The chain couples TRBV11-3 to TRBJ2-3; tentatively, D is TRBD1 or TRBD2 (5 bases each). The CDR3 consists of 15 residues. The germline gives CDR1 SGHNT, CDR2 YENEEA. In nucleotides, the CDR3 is TGTGCCAGCAGCTTAGATGCAGGGAGCAGAGATACGCAGTATTTT. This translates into CASSLDAGSRDTQYF.

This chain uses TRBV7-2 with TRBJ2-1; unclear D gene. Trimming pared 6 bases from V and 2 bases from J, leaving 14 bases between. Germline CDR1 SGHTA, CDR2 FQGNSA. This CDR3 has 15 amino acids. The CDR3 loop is CASRTPTSPYNEQFF. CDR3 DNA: TGTGCCAGCAGGACCCCTACAAGCCCCTACAATGAGCAGTTCTTC.

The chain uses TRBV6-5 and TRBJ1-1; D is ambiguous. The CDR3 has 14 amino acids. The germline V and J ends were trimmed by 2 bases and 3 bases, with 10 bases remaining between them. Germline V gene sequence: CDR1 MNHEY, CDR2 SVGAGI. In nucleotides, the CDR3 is TGTGCCAGCAGTTACGAGTTTGAATACACTGAAGCTTTCTTT. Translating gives CASSYEFEYTEAFF.

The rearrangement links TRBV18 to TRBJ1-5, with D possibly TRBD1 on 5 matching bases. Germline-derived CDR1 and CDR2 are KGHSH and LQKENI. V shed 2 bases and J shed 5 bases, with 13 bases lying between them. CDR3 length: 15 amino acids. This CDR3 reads CASSPGTQGYQPQHF. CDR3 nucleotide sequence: TGTGCCAGCTCACCAGGGACGCAGGGATATCAGCCCCAGCATTTT. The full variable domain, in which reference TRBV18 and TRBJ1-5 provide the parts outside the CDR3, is NAGVMQNPRHLVRRRGQEARLRCSPMKGHSHVYWYRQLPEEGLKFMVYLQKENIIDESGMPKERFSAEFPKEGPSILRIQQVVRGDSAAYFCASSPGTQGYQPQHFGDGTRLSIL.

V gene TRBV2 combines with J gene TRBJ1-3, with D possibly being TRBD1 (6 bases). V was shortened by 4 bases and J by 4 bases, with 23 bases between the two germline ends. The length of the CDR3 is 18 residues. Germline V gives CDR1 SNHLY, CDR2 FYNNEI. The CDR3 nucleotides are TGTGCCAGCAGTGGGTTTAGATTGCGGTTGGGGGGCGGAAACACCATATATTTT. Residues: CASSGFRLRLGGGNTIYF. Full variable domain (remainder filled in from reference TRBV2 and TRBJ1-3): EPEVTQTPSHQVTQMGQEVILRCVPISNHLYFYWYRQILGQKVEFLVSFYNNEISEKSEIFDDQFSVERPDGSNFTLKIRSTKLEDSAMYFCASSGFRLRLGGGNTIYFGEGSWLTVV.

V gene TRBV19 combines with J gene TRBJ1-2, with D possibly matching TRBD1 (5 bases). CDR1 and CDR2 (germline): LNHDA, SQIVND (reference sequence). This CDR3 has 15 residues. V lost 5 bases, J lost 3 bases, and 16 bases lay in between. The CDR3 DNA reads TGTGCCAGTAGTTCTAACCCACAGGAGTACTATGGCTACACCTTC. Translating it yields CASSSNPQEYYGYTF. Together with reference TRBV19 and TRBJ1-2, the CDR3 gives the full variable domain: DGGITQSPKYLFRKEGQNVTLSCEQNLNHDAMYWYRQDPGQGLRLIYYSQIVNDFQKGDIAEGYSVSREKKESFPLTVTSAQKNPTAFYLCASSSNPQEYYGYTFGSGTRLTVV.